This paragraph reports one T cell receptor (beta chain). Its antigen is not identified. The sample originates from a study of T cell responses to AZD1222 COVID-19 vaccine. Study results and limitations: Most donors were white British, females outnumbered males, and clonal diversity was possibly underestimated. Samples come after the peak T cell response, not at day 14. Just five or six AZD1222 recipients tested seropositive at baseline. Spike-specific TCR breadth and depth grew following two AZD1222 doses.

Libraries were prepared by immunoSEQ multiplex PCR; TCRdb keeps only in-frame clonotypes and omits some of them. The profile shows under 200,000 clones, 90% to 95% of them singletons. This CDR3 has 12 residues. From germline, CDR1 is LNHDA and CDR2 SQIVND (reference sequence). Trimming removed 7 bases at V and 7 bases at J, with 10 bases between. The receptor's source is an adult in good health. The sequencing here drew on peripheral blood, taken on day 0 of AZD1222 vaccination. The chain employs TRBV19 and TRBJ1-4; D not resolved. The CDR3 coding sequence is TGTGCCAGTATCGGTTGGGGTGAAAAACTGTTTTTT. This encodes CASIGWGEKLFF.